These T cell receptor beta chains were read from a single sample in a study of blood T cell repertoires in COVID-19. Some clones are missing from TCRdb's copy, which holds only in-frame ones; the method was immunoSEQ multiplex PCR. This sample has about 340,000 clones, with 87% found just once. The material sequenced was peripheral blood. The source of these receptors is a woman aged 45-60 years with COVID-19, enrolled during active disease. The CDR3 runs from the conserved cysteine through the conserved F or W. A D gene is named only where the DNA matches it firmly. Expanded clones are given a class, and other clones once, few, many or no size at all.

CDR3aa: CAWSRLAGRYEQYF; CDR3nt: TGTGCCTGGAGTAGACTAGCGGGAAGATACGAGCAGTACTTC; d_gene: TRBD2; v_gene: TRBV30; abundance: NA; j_gene: TRBJ2-7
CDR3aa: CASSIPGQGANALHF; CDR3nt: TGTGCCAGCAGTATCCCAGGACAGGGGGCTAACGCCCTCCACTTT; d_gene: TRBD1; v_gene: TRBV27; abundance: NA; j_gene: TRBJ1-6
CDR3aa: CASSLKFGTGGGDTQYF; CDR3nt: TGTGCCAGCAGCTTAAAATTCGGGACAGGGGGGGGCGATACGCAGTATTTT; d_gene: TRBD1; v_gene: TRBV7-2; abundance: NA; j_gene: TRBJ2-3
CDR3aa: CASSRVNTEAFF; CDR3nt: TGTGCCAGCAGCCGGGTGAACACTGAAGCTTTCTTT; d_gene: NA; v_gene: TRBV7-2; abundance: NA; j_gene: TRBJ1-1
CDR3aa: CASGTGRQNTEAFF; CDR3nt: TGTGCTAGTGGGACAGGGAGACAGAACACTGAAGCTTTCTTT; d_gene: TRBD1; v_gene: TRBV12-5; abundance: NA; j_gene: TRBJ1-1
CDR3aa: CASSESQGGNEQFF; CDR3nt: TGTGCCAGCAGTGAGAGCCAGGGAGGGAATGAGCAGTTCTTC; d_gene: TRBD2; v_gene: TRBV6-4; abundance: NA; j_gene: TRBJ2-1
CDR3aa: CVKGRGIPYGYTF; CDR3nt: TGTGTTAAAGGGCGGGGGATTCCCTATGGCTACACCTTC; d_gene: NA; v_gene: TRBV30; abundance: NA; j_gene: TRBJ1-2
CDR3aa: CASSQNGMNTEAFF; CDR3nt: TGTGCCAGCAGCCAGAACGGTATGAACACTGAAGCTTTCTTT; d_gene: NA; v_gene: TRBV3-1/TRBV3-2; abundance: once; j_gene: TRBJ1-1
CDR3aa: CASQRGGGRTGELFF; CDR3nt: TGTGCCAGCCAGAGAGGGGGAGGGAGGACCGGGGAGCTGTTTTTT; d_gene: NA; v_gene: TRBV9; abundance: NA; j_gene: TRBJ2-2
CDR3aa: CASSWRGGRVMEEDYGYTF; CDR3nt: TGCGCCAGCAGCTGGCGGGGGGGCAGGGTCATGGAAGAAGACTATGGCTACACCTTC; d_gene: NA; v_gene: TRBV5-1; abundance: NA; j_gene: TRBJ1-2
CDR3aa: CASSQGVGFDEQYF; CDR3nt: TGTGCCAGCAGCCAAGGTGTGGGCTTCGACGAGCAGTACTTC; d_gene: NA; v_gene: TRBV3-1/TRBV3-2; abundance: NA; j_gene: TRBJ2-7
CDR3aa: CASSPGTYMNTEAFF; CDR3nt: TGTGCCAGCAGTCCCGGGACTTACATGAACACTGAAGCTTTCTTT; d_gene: NA; v_gene: TRBV5-6; abundance: NA; j_gene: TRBJ1-1
CDR3aa: CASRRYGTSGQETQYF; CDR3nt: TGCGCCAGCAGGAGATACGGGACTAGCGGACAAGAGACCCAGTACTTC; d_gene: TRBD2; v_gene: TRBV5-1; abundance: NA; j_gene: TRBJ2-5
CDR3aa: CASSVGDVVVSKQFF; CDR3nt: TGTGCCAGCAGCGTTGGAGACGTAGTGGTCTCGAAGCAGTTCTTC; d_gene: NA; v_gene: TRBV9; abundance: once; j_gene: TRBJ2-1
CDR3aa: CASSFGQGLNEQFF; CDR3nt: TGTGCCAGCAGTTTCGGACAGGGTCTAAATGAGCAGTTCTTC; d_gene: TRBD1; v_gene: TRBV27; abundance: NA; j_gene: TRBJ2-1
CDR3aa: CSVDRGTQYF; CDR3nt: TGCAGCGTTGATCGGGGTACGCAGTATTTT; d_gene: NA; v_gene: TRBV29-1; abundance: NA; j_gene: TRBJ2-3
CDR3aa: CASSPAGTSGYEQYF; CDR3nt: TGTGCCAGTAGTCCCGCCGGGACTAGCGGTTACGAGCAGTACTTC; d_gene: TRBD2; v_gene: TRBV19; abundance: NA; j_gene: TRBJ2-7
CDR3aa: CASGGQSGELFF; CDR3nt: TGTGCCAGCGGCGGGCAGTCCGGGGAGCTGTTTTTT; d_gene: NA; v_gene: TRBV7-8; abundance: NA; j_gene: TRBJ2-2
CDR3aa: CASSETAAGSSEQYF; CDR3nt: TGTGCCAGCAGCGAAACTGCGGCGGGGTCCTCCGAGCAGTACTTC; d_gene: NA; v_gene: TRBV3-1/TRBV3-2; abundance: NA; j_gene: TRBJ2-7
CDR3aa: CASRTMTSGRLGQFF; CDR3nt: TGTGCCAGTAGGACCATGACTAGCGGGAGATTAGGGCAGTTCTTC; d_gene: TRBD2; v_gene: TRBV19; abundance: NA; j_gene: TRBJ2-1
CDR3aa: CASSMTGGNYGYTF; CDR3nt: TGTGCCAGTAGTATGACAGGGGGTAACTATGGCTACACCTTC; d_gene: TRBD1; v_gene: TRBV19; abundance: NA; j_gene: TRBJ1-2
CDR3aa: CASSLESSGSRLSYEQYF; CDR3nt: TGTGCCAGCAGCTTAGAATCTAGCGGGAGCCGTTTGTCCTACGAGCAGTACTTC; d_gene: TRBD2; v_gene: TRBV7-2; abundance: NA; j_gene: TRBJ2-7
CDR3aa: CASSLGQNTEAFF; CDR3nt: TGTGCCAGTAGTCTAGGACAGAACACTGAAGCTTTCTTT; d_gene: NA; v_gene: TRBV19; abundance: NA; j_gene: TRBJ1-1
CDR3aa: CASSRRSSSYEQYF; CDR3nt: TGTGCCAGCAGTCGCCGATCGAGCTCCTACGAGCAGTACTTC; d_gene: NA; v_gene: TRBV6-5; abundance: few; j_gene: TRBJ2-7
CDR3aa: CASSHSQSSGRKQETQYF; CDR3nt: TGTGCCAGCAGCCACTCGCAATCTAGCGGGAGAAAACAGGAGACCCAGTACTTC; d_gene: TRBD2; v_gene: TRBV7-7; abundance: NA; j_gene: TRBJ2-5
CDR3aa: CASSLLAGGTGELFF; CDR3nt: TGCGCCAGCAGTCTGCTAGCGGGAGGTACCGGGGAGCTGTTTTTT; d_gene: TRBD2; v_gene: TRBV10-2; abundance: NA; j_gene: TRBJ2-2
CDR3aa: CASSRDLGAASSEKLFF; CDR3nt: TGTGCCAGCAGCCGCGATTTAGGGGCAGCCTCATCTGAAAAACTGTTTTTT; d_gene: NA; v_gene: TRBV4-2; abundance: NA; j_gene: TRBJ1-4
CDR3aa: CASSPYRGQNTEAFF; CDR3nt: TGTGCCAGCAGCCCCTATCGGGGACAGAACACTGAAGCTTTCTTT; d_gene: NA; v_gene: TRBV14; abundance: NA; j_gene: TRBJ1-1
CDR3aa: CASSFDSYTGELFF; CDR3nt: TGTGCCAGCAGTTTCGACAGCTACACCGGGGAGCTGTTTTTT; d_gene: NA; v_gene: TRBV6-4; abundance: NA; j_gene: TRBJ2-2
CDR3aa: CASSRVAGAVETQYF; CDR3nt: TGTGCCAGCAGCCGAGTAGCGGGAGCTGTAGAGACCCAGTACTTC; d_gene: TRBD2; v_gene: TRBV3-1/TRBV3-2; abundance: NA; j_gene: TRBJ2-5
CDR3aa: CASSPGVREAFF; CDR3nt: TGCGCCAGCAGCCCAGGGGTTCGTGAAGCTTTCTTT; d_gene: NA; v_gene: TRBV5-1; abundance: NA; j_gene: TRBJ1-1
CDR3aa: CASSPRGTGDEAFF; CDR3nt: TGTGCCAGCTCACCACGAGGGACAGGGGATGAAGCTTTCTTT; d_gene: TRBD1; v_gene: TRBV18; abundance: NA; j_gene: TRBJ1-1
CDR3aa: CASSPRQSPGVDEQFF; CDR3nt: TGTGCCAGCTCACCACGTCAATCCCCGGGAGTTGATGAGCAGTTCTTC; d_gene: NA; v_gene: TRBV18; abundance: once; j_gene: TRBJ2-1
CDR3aa: CASSTRAYPVGYTF; CDR3nt: TGTGCCAGCAGCACGAGGGCCTATCCAGTGGGCTACACCTTC; d_gene: NA; v_gene: TRBV13; abundance: NA; j_gene: TRBJ1-2
CDR3aa: CASLRDSSYEQYF; CDR3nt: TGTGCCAGCCTTCGGGACAGTTCCTACGAGCAGTACTTC; d_gene: TRBD1; v_gene: TRBV6-5; abundance: NA; j_gene: TRBJ2-7
CDR3aa: CATSRYREGLAFF; CDR3nt: TGTGCCACCAGTAGATACAGGGAGGGTTTGGCTTTCTTT; d_gene: NA; v_gene: TRBV24-1; abundance: NA; j_gene: TRBJ1-1
CDR3aa: CSASPGTGVAGNTIYF; CDR3nt: TGCAGTGCTAGTCCCGGGACAGGGGTCGCTGGAAACACCATATATTTT; d_gene: TRBD1; v_gene: TRBV20-1; abundance: NA; j_gene: TRBJ1-3
CDR3aa: CATSDLVAGAYNEQFF; CDR3nt: TGTGCCACCAGTGATTTAGTAGCGGGAGCGTATAATGAGCAGTTCTTC; d_gene: TRBD2; v_gene: TRBV24-1; abundance: NA; j_gene: TRBJ2-1
CDR3aa: CASSVTTSGRGRADTQYF; CDR3nt: TGTGCCAGCAGCGTGACTACTAGCGGGAGAGGGAGGGCAGATACGCAGTATTTT; d_gene: TRBD2; v_gene: TRBV9; abundance: once; j_gene: TRBJ2-3
CDR3aa: CASSVDSLYGYTF; CDR3nt: TGTGCCAGCAGCGTAGACAGCCTCTATGGCTACACCTTC; d_gene: NA; v_gene: TRBV9; abundance: NA; j_gene: TRBJ1-2
CDR3aa: CASRRIATNEKLFF; CDR3nt: TGTGCCAGCAGGAGGATTGCAACTAATGAAAAACTGTTTTTT; d_gene: NA; v_gene: TRBV6-5; abundance: NA; j_gene: TRBJ1-4
CDR3aa: CASSPIAGVPDTQYF; CDR3nt: TGTGCCAGCAGCCCAATAGCGGGAGTTCCCGATACGCAGTATTTT; d_gene: TRBD2; v_gene: TRBV9; abundance: NA; j_gene: TRBJ2-3
CDR3aa: CASSRQARVGNQPQHF; CDR3nt: TGTGCCAGCAGTAGACAGGCGAGAGTCGGTAATCAGCCCCAGCATTTT; d_gene: NA; v_gene: TRBV2; abundance: NA; j_gene: TRBJ1-5
CDR3aa: CASSPGVENTIYF; CDR3nt: TGTGCCAGCAGCCCGGGGGTCGAGAACACCATATATTTT; d_gene: NA; v_gene: TRBV3-1/TRBV3-2; abundance: few; j_gene: TRBJ1-3
CDR3aa: CASSLDRDQPQHF; CDR3nt: TGTGCCAGCAGCCTCGACAGGGATCAGCCCCAGCATTTT; d_gene: TRBD1; v_gene: TRBV7-6; abundance: NA; j_gene: TRBJ1-5
CDR3aa: CASTKQGRENIQYF; CDR3nt: TGTGCCAGTACCAAACAGGGAAGAGAAAACATTCAGTACTTC; d_gene: NA; v_gene: TRBV19; abundance: NA; j_gene: TRBJ2-4
CDR3aa: CATNRGSGTEAFF; CDR3nt: TGTGCCACCAACAGGGGTTCGGGGACTGAAGCTTTCTTT; d_gene: TRBD1; v_gene: TRBV6-5; abundance: NA; j_gene: TRBJ1-1
CDR3aa: CASSQVPDRGYTEAFF; CDR3nt: TGCGCCAGCAGCCAAGTGCCGGACAGGGGATATACTGAAGCTTTCTTT; d_gene: TRBD1; v_gene: TRBV4-1; abundance: NA; j_gene: TRBJ1-1
CDR3aa: CASSNGDSAYNEQFF; CDR3nt: TGCGCCAGCAGCAACGGGGACAGTGCCTACAATGAGCAGTTCTTC; d_gene: TRBD1; v_gene: TRBV5-1; abundance: NA; j_gene: TRBJ2-1
CDR3aa: CASSSRDRLNTEAFF; CDR3nt: TGTGCCAGCAGCTCCCGTGACAGACTGAACACTGAAGCTTTCTTT; d_gene: NA; v_gene: TRBV7-8; abundance: NA; j_gene: TRBJ1-1
CDR3aa: CASSFSGTSGPSSYNEQFF; CDR3nt: TGTGCCAGCAGCTTCTCCGGGACTAGCGGGCCTAGCTCCTACAATGAGCAGTTCTTC; d_gene: TRBD2; v_gene: TRBV4-2; abundance: NA; j_gene: TRBJ2-1
CDR3aa: CASSLNPQGMSGANVLTF; CDR3nt: TGTGCCAGCAGTCTAAACCCCCAGGGTATGTCTGGGGCCAACGTCCTGACTTTC; d_gene: NA; v_gene: TRBV6-6; abundance: once; j_gene: TRBJ2-6
CDR3aa: CATSREATGYEQYF; CDR3nt: TGTGCCACCAGCAGAGAGGCGACAGGCTACGAGCAGTACTTC; d_gene: NA; v_gene: TRBV15; abundance: NA; j_gene: TRBJ2-7
CDR3aa: CASRATGGNQPQHF; CDR3nt: TGTGCCAGCAGAGCGACAGGGGGCAATCAGCCCCAGCATTTT; d_gene: TRBD1; v_gene: TRBV6-6; abundance: NA; j_gene: TRBJ1-5
CDR3aa: CASSDSGTSGSNEQFF; CDR3nt: TGTGCCAGCAGCGATTCCGGGACTAGCGGGAGTAATGAGCAGTTCTTC; d_gene: TRBD2; v_gene: TRBV11-2; abundance: NA; j_gene: TRBJ2-1
CDR3aa: CASSIDGLAAYNEQFF; CDR3nt: TGTGCCAGCAGCATAGATGGACTAGCGGCCTACAATGAGCAGTTCTTC; d_gene: TRBD2; v_gene: TRBV5-4; abundance: NA; j_gene: TRBJ2-1
CDR3aa: CASSQVGNPYYGYTF; CDR3nt: TGTGCCAGCAGCCAAGTCGGGAACCCCTACTATGGCTACACCTTC; d_gene: NA; v_gene: TRBV14; abundance: NA; j_gene: TRBJ1-2
CDR3aa: CAWRAGPNTGELFF; CDR3nt: TGTGCCTGGAGGGCGGGGCCGAACACCGGGGAGCTGTTTTTT; d_gene: NA; v_gene: TRBV30; abundance: NA; j_gene: TRBJ2-2
CDR3aa: CASSLLAGQPQHF; CDR3nt: TGCGCCAGCAGTCTCCTCGCCGGTCAGCCCCAGCATTTT; d_gene: NA; v_gene: TRBV5-1; abundance: NA; j_gene: TRBJ1-5
CDR3aa: CASSKVETSFGELFF; CDR3nt: TGTGCCAGCAGCAAAGTGGAGACTAGCTTCGGGGAGCTGTTTTTT; d_gene: NA; v_gene: TRBV21-1; abundance: NA; j_gene: TRBJ2-2